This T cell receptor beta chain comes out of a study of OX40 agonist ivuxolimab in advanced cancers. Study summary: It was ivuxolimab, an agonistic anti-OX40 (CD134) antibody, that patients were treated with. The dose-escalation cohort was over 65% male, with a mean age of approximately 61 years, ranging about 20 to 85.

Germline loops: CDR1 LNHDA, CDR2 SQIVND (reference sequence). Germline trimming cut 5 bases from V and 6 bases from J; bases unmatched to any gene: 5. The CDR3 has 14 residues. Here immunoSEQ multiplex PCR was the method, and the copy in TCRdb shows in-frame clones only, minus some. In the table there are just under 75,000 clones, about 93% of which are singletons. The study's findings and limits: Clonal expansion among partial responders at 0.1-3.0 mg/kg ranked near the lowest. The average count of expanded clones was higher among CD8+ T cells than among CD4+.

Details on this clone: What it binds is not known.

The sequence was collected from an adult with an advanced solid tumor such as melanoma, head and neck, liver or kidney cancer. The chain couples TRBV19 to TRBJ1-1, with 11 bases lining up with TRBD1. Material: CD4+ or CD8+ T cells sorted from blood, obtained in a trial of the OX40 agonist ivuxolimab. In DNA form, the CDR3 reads TGTGCCAGTAGTGGACAGGGGGCCCGGGCTGAAGCTTTCTTT. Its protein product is CASSGQGARAEAFF.